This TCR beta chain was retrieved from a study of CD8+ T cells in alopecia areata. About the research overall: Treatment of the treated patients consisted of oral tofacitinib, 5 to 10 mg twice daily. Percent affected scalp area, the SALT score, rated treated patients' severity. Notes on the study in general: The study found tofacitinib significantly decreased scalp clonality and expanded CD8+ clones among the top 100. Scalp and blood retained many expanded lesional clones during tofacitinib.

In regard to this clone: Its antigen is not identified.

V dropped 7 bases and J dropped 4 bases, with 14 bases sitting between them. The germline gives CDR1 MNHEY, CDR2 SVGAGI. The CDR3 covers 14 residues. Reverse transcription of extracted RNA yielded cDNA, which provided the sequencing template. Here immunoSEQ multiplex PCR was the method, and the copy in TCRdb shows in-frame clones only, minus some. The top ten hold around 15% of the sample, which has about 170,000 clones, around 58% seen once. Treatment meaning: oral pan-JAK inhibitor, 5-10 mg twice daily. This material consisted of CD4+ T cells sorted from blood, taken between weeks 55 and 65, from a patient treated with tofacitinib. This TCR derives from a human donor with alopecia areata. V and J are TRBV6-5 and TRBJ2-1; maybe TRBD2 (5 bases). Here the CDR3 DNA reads TGTGCCAGCACGCCAAGCCGGGGTTACAATGAGCAGTTCTTC. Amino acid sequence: CASTPSRGYNEQFF.